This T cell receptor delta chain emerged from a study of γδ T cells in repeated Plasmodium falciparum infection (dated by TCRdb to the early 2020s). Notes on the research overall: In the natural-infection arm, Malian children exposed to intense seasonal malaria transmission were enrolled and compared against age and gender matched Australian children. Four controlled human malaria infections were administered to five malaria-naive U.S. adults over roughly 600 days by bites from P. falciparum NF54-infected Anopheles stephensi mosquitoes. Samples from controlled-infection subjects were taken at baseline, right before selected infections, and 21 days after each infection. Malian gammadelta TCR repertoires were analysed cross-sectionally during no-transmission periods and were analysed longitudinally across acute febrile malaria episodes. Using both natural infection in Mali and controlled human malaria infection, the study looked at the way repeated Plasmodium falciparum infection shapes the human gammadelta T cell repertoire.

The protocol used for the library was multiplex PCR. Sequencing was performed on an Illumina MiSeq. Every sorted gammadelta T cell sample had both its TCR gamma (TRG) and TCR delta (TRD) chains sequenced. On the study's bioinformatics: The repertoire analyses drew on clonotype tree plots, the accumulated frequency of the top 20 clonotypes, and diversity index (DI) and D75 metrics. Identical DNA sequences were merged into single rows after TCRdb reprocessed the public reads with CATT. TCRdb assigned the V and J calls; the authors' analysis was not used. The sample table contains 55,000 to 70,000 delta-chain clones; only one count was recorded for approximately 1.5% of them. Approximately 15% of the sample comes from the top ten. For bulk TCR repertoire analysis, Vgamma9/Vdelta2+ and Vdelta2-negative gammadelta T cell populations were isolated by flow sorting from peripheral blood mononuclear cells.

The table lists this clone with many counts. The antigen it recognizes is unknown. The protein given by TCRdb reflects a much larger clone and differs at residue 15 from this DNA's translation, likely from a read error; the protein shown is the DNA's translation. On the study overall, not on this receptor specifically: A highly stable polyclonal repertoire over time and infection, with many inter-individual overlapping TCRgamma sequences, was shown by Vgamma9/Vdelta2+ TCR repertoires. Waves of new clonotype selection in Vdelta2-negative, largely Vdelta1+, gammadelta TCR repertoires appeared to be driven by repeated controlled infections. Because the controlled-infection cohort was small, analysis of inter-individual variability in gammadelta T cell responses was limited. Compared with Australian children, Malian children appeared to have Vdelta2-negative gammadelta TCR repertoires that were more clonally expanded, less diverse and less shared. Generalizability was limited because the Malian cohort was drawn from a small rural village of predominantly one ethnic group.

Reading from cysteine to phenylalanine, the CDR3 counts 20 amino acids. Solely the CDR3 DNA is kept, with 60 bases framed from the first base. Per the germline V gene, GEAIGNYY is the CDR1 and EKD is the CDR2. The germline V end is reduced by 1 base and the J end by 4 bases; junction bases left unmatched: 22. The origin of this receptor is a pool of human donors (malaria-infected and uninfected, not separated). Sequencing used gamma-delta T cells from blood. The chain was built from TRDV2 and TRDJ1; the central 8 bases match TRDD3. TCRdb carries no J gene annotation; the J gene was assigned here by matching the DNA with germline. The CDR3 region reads CACDTAFPPATGGYIDKLIF. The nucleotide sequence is TGTGCCTGTGACACGGCCTTCCCACCGGCTACTGGGGGGTACATCGATAAACTCATCTTT.